This TCR beta chain was recovered during a study of cytomegalovirus exposure and HLA in healthy donors. Regarding the study as a whole: Later analysis showed most CMV-associated TCR beta chains appearing HLA-restricted. Confirmation was obtained in vitro that a few CMV-associated chains are specific for CMV antigens. The authors later linked a missense DCLRE1C variant to TCR beta V- and J-gene trimming.

As for this clone: Its specificity is unknown. Relative to the germline gene, one junction end is altered; a read error may explain this.

It was with 60 Vbeta and 13 Jbeta primers that the PCR ran. Here immunoSEQ multiplex PCR was the method, and the copy in TCRdb shows in-frame clones only, minus some. The data hold just under 65,000 clones, with roughly 75% observed a single time. The TCR originated in a woman in her twenties or thirties in good health and CMV-seronegative. Sequencing was carried out using PBMCs.

The CDR3 region has the DNA TGTGCTAGCAGCTTATCGTCCGGGTTCGAGACCCAGTACTTC. Its translation is CASSLSSGFETQYF. The rearrangement uses TRBV7-7 and TRBJ2-5; D gene unclear. This CDR3 contains 14 residues. Germline CDR1 is SSHAT and CDR2 is FNYEAQ (reference sequence).